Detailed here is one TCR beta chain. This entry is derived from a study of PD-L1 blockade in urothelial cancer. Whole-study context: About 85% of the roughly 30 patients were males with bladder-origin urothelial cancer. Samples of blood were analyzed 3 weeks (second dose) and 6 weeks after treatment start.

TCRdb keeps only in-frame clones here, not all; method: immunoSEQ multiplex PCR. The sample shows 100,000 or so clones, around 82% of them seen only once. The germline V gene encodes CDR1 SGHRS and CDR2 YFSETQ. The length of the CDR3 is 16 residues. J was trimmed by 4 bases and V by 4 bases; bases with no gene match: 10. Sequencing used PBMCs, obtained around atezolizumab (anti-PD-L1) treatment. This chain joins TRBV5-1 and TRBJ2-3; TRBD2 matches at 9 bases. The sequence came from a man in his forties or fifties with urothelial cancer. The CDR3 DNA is TGCGCCAGCAGCACGGGGGGACTAGCTGGGGCAGATACGCAGTATTTT. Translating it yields CASSTGGLAGADTQYF.